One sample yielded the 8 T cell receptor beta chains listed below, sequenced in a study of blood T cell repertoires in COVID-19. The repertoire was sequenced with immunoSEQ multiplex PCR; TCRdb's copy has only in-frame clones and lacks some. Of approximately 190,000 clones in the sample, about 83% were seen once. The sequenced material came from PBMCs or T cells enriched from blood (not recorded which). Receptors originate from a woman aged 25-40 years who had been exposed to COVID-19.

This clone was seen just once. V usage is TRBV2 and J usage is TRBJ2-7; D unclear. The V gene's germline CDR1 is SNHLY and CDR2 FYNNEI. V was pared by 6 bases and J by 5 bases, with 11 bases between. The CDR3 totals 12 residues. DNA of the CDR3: TGTGCCAGCAGCTCAACCCTAAACGAGCAGTACTTC. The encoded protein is CASSSTLNEQYF.

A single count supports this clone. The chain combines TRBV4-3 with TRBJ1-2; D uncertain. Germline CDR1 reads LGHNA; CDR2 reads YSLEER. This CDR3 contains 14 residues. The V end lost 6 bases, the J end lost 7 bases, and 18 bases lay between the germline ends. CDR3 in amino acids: CASSPGMSWVGYTF. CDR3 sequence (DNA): TGCGCCAGCAGTCCGGGTATGAGCTGGGTTGGCTACACCTTC.

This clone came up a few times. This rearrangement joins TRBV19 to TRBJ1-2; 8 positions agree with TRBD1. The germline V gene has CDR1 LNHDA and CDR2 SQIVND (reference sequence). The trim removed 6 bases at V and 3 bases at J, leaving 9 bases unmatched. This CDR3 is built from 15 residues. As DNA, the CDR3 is TGTGCCAGTAGCCCCGACGCAGGGGGCTACTATGGCTACACCTTC. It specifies CASSPDAGGYYGYTF.

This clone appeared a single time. CDR3 bases: TGCGCCAGCAGCCAAAACGGACAGGGCGTGTCAGATACGCAGTATTTT. This gives the protein CASSQNGQGVSDTQYF. V gene TRBV4-3 combines with J gene TRBJ2-3; 8 positions agree with TRBD1. The V gene's germline CDR1 is LGHNA and CDR2 YSLEER. This CDR3 has 16 residues. Unmatched junction bases numbered 8, after V lost 2 bases and J lost 4 bases.

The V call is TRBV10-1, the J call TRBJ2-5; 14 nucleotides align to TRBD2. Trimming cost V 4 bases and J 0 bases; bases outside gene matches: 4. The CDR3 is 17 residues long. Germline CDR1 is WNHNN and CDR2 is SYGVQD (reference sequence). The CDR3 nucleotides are TGCGCCAGCAGTGCGGGGACTAGCGGGGGAAACCAAGAGACCCAGTACTTC. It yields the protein CASSAGTSGGNQETQYF.

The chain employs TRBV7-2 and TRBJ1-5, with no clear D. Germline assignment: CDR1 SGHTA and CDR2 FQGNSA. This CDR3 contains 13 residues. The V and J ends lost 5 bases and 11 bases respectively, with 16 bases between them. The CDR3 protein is CASSPSGPQAQHF. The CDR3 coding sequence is TGTGCCAGCAGCCCGAGTGGGCCCCAGGCCCAGCATTTT.

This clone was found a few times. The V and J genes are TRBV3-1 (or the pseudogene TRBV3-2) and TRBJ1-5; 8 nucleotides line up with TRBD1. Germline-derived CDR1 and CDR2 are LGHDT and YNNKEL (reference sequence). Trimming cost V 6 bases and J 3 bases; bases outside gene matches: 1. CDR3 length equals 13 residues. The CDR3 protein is CASRDRANQPQHF. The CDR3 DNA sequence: TGTGCCAGCAGGGACAGGGCCAATCAGCCCCAGCATTTT.

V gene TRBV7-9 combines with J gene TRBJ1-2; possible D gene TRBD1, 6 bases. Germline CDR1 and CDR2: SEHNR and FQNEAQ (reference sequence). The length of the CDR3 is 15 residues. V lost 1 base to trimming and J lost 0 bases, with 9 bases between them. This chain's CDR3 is CASSLGRGANYGYTF. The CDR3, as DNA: TGTGCCAGCAGCTTAGGCAGGGGAGCTAACTATGGCTACACCTTC.